These T cell receptor beta chains were read from a single sample in a study of Graves' ophthalmopathy and Graves' hyperthyroidism. MiXCR, run by TCRdb on the multiplex PCR reads, gives a single entry per CDR3 protein. There are about 1.1 million distinct CDR3 sequences in the sample; around a third occur only once, and around 10% lies in the top ten. Sequencing was carried out using peripheral blood or thyroid tissue (not recorded which). These receptors all stem from an adult man with Graves' hyperthyroidism. CDR3s include the opening cysteine and the closing phenylalanine or tryptophan. D genes are given only for firm matches. Size tells how often a clone was seen (once, few, many) or the class of an expanded clone, and some rows leave it out.

V gene	D gene	clone size	J gene	CDR3 DNA	CDR3 protein
TRBV7-2	-	-	TRBJ2-7	TGTGCCAGCTCACCAGCGGGCAGGGGTACCCCCTACGAGCAGTACTTC	CASSPAGRGTPYEQYF
TRBV6-6	TRBD1	many	TRBJ1-4	TGTGCCAGCAGGAGGACAGGGCCAACTAATGAAAAACTGTTTTTT	CASRRTGPTNEKLFF
TRBV11-2	-	many	TRBJ2-5	TGTGCCAGCAGCTTAGCAGGGATTCAGCAAGAGACCCAGTACTTC	CASSLAGIQQETQYF
TRBV29-1	-	-	TRBJ1-2	TGCAGCCAAGGCCGGGACTATGGCTACACCTTC	CSQGRDYGYTF
TRBV4-1	-	many	TRBJ2-7	TGCGCCAGCAGCCAAGGGTCAGGTCGGCAGCAGTACTTC	CASSQGSGRQQYF
TRBV5-1	TRBD2	-	TRBJ2-5	TGCGCCAGCCAGTCTGGGACTAGCGGTAAAGAGACCCAGTACTTC	CASQSGTSGKETQYF
TRBV3-1	TRBD1	few	TRBJ1-6	TGTGCCAGCAGCCACAGAACAGGGGTCAATTCACCCCTCCACTTT	CASSHRTGVNSPLHF
TRBV7-2	TRBD2	many	TRBJ2-7	TGTGCCAGCAGCTTCCCCCTAGCGGGAGTGAGGGGCTACTACGAGCAGTACTTC	CASSFPLAGVRGYYEQYF
TRBV10-3	-	-	TRBJ1-2	TGTGCCATCCGGACAGCTAGCTATGGCTACACCTTC	CAIRTASYGYTF
TRBV29-1	-	many	TRBJ1-5	TGCAGCGTTGTCTTACAGTCGCAACCGAATCAGCCCCAGCATTTT	CSVVLQSQPNQPQHF
TRBV25-1	TRBD1	-	TRBJ2-7	TGTGCTAGGACCGGGACAGGAAACTACGAGCAGTACTTC	CARTGTGNYEQYF
TRBV2	TRBD2	many	TRBJ2-5	TGTGCCAGCAGTGAAGCATCCTGGGGGGGGTACCAAGAGACCCAGTACTTC	CASSEASWGGYQETQYF
TRBV25-1	-	many	TRBJ2-2	TGTGCCAGCAGTGAATACGCCTCCGGGGGCCGTACCGGGGAGCTGTTTTTT	CASSEYASGGRTGELFF
TRBV7-2	TRBD2	-	TRBJ2-2	TGTGCCAGCAGCTTAGCGCGTCTAGCGGGGGGCACCGGGGAGCTGTTTTTT	CASSLARLAGGTGELFF
TRBV29-1	-	-	TRBJ2-7	TGCAGCGTTGAAGGGAGGACAGTCCACGAGCAGTACTTC	CSVEGRTVHEQYF
TRBV29-1	-	-	TRBJ2-2	TGCAGCCAAACCCCGGCGCCGAACACCGGGGAGCTGTTTTTT	CSQTPAPNTGELFF
TRBV29-1	-	many	TRBJ2-2	TGCAGCGTTGAAGGGACGATCACCGGGGAGCTGTTTTTT	CSVEGTITGELFF
TRBV9	-	-	TRBJ1-6	TGCGCCAGCAGCCACGGGGCAGCGGATAATTCACCCCTCCACTTT	CASSHGAADNSPLHF
TRBV25-1	-	many	TRBJ1-2	TGTGCCAGCAGTGAATCGTCCTCCTTTAACTATGGCTACACCTTC	CASSESSSFNYGYTF
TRBV12-3/TRBV12-4	-	-	TRBJ2-7	TGTGCCAGCACCCTAACCCCCAGGAACTACGAGCAGTACTTC	CASTLTPRNYEQYF
TRBV15	-	-	TRBJ2-5	TGTGCCACCAGCAGTCGCGGTTTGGAGGGGATTATGCAGTACTTC	CATSSRGLEGIMQYF
TRBV10-3	-	once	TRBJ1-2	TGTGCCATCAGCGGGGGCATCGTTGGCTACACCTTC	CAISGGIVGYTF
TRBV29-1	TRBD2	-	TRBJ2-5	TGCAGCGTCAGGACTAGCGGGACTCAAGAGACCCAGTACTTC	CSVRTSGTQETQYF
TRBV10-3	TRBD1	-	TRBJ2-7	TGTGTCACCAGTAAACGACAGGGCTCCTACGAGCAGTACTTC	CVTSKRQGSYEQYF
TRBV12-3/TRBV12-4	-	few	TRBJ1-2	TGTGCCAGCAGTCCCCGGGGGGGCGGAGGAACGGGCTACACCTTC	CASSPRGGGGTGYTF
TRBV10-3	-	many	TRBJ2-5	TGTGCCATCAGTGGCGCCACTGGGGAGACCCAGTACTTC	CAISGATGETQYF
TRBV20-1	-	few	TRBJ1-5	TGCAGTGCTAGACCAGGGAGGGGGGCTGGGGGCAATCAGCCCCAGCATTTT	CSARPGRGAGGNQPQHF
TRBV6-1	-	-	TRBJ2-5	TGTGCCAGCAGTAACTTTCACAGGAACCAGTACTTC	CASSNFHRNQYF
TRBV7-8	-	-	TRBJ1-6	TGTGCCAGCTTCGGGGAATCCTATAATTCACCCCTCCACTTT	CASFGESYNSPLHF
TRBV19	-	many	TRBJ1-5	TGTGCCAGTAGTATAGCATCGAGCAATCAGCCCCAGCATTTT	CASSIASSNQPQHF
TRBV7-2	TRBD2	few	TRBJ2-2	TGTGCCAGCAGCTTAGCGAGGGGACTAGCGGGTGCGGGGGAGCTGTTTTTT	CASSLARGLAGAGELFF
TRBV29-1	-	few	TRBJ1-2	TGCAGCGTCGACGAGATGGGGAGCTACACCTTC	CSVDEMGSYTF
TRBV29-1	-	many	TRBJ2-7	TGCAGCGTAGAGATAAGGTCCGAGCAGTACTTC	CSVEIRSEQYF
TRBV12-3/TRBV12-4	TRBD2	-	TRBJ2-5	TGTGCCAGCAGTTTAATAGCGGGACGCCAAGAGACCCAGTACTTC	CASSLIAGRQETQYF
TRBV10-2	-	-	TRBJ1-2	TGTGCCAGCAGTCTACAATCCGGGTCGGGGTATGGCTACACCTTC	CASSLQSGSGYGYTF
TRBV7-9	TRBD1	few	TRBJ1-1	TGTGCCAGCAGCTCCATCAGGGGGCGTAGAACTGAAGCTTTCTTT	CASSSIRGRRTEAFF